The 10 T cell receptor beta chains below come from one sample, sequenced in a study of blood T cell repertoires in COVID-19. The table came from immunoSEQ multiplex PCR; TCRdb's copy has only in-frame clones and leaves some out. The repertoire holds some 97,000 clones, with 88% as singletons. The specimen sequenced was peripheral blood. The receptors stem from a woman aged 55 to 70 with acute or convalescent COVID-19.

This clone was found once. The gene calls are TRBV28 and TRBJ2-1, with 8 bases identical to TRBD2. V was pared by 7 bases and J by 5 bases, with 7 bases of the junction left unmatched. The CDR3 contains 14 residues. Germline V gene sequence: CDR1 MDHEN, CDR2 SYDVKM. The CDR3 DNA sequence: TGTGCCAGCATTCCCACTAGCGGAAACAATGAGCAGTTCTTC. This gives the protein CASIPTSGNNEQFF. The whole variable domain, filled in from reference TRBV28 and TRBJ2-1, reads DVKVTQSSRYLVKRTGEKVFLECVQDMDHENMFWYRQDPGLGLRLIYFSYDVKMKEKGDIPEGYSVSREKKERFSLILESASTNQTSMYLCASIPTSGNNEQFFGPGTRLTVL.

The chain recombines TRBV28 with TRBJ1-1, with D perhaps TRBD1 (5 bases). Per germline, CDR1 MDHEN and CDR2 SYDVKM. This CDR3 is 14 amino acids long. Trimming shortened V by 8 bases and J by 1 base, and 14 bases separated the two germline ends. CDR3 DNA: TGTGCCAGCCGCGGGACTTTTCGGAACACTGAAGCTTTCTTT. Its protein is CASRGTFRNTEAFF.

The CDR3 reads CASTERQGSSNQPQHF. CDR3 bases: TGTGCCAGTACCGAACGACAGGGATCGAGCAATCAGCCCCAGCATTTT. The J gene is TRBJ1-5, the V gene TRBV19, with 7 bases lining up with TRBD1. V lost 7 bases and J lost 1; bases outside the gene matches: 10. The CDR3 runs 16 residues. Germline V lookup: CDR1 LNHDA, CDR2 SQIVND (reference sequence).

J is TRBJ2-1 and V is TRBV29-1, with TRBD1 as a possible D gene (6 bases). V lost 7 bases to trimming and J lost 3 bases, with 16 bases between them. The CDR3 runs to 14 residues. Germline V gives CDR1 SQVTM, CDR2 ANQGSEA. The CDR3 region is CSGPTGMGYNEQFF. The CDR3 region has the DNA TGCAGCGGCCCGACAGGCATGGGCTACAATGAGCAGTTCTTC.

The V gene is TRBV18, the J gene TRBJ1-2; D remains unclear. The CDR3 spans 16 residues. Trimming pared 3 bases from V and 5 bases from J, leaving 19 bases between. In germline, CDR1 is KGHSH, CDR2 LQKENI. The CDR3, as DNA: TGTGCCAGCTCACCTGGCCAGGCCTCGACCATTTATGGCTACACCTTC. It translates to CASSPGQASTIYGYTF.

The rearrangement joins TRBV19 to TRBJ1-1; TRBD1 agrees at 7 bases. The CDR3 covers 13 residues. V shed 10 bases, J shed 0 bases, and the junction held 5 bases outside the gene matches. Germline V gene lookup returns CDR1 LNHDA and CDR2 SQIVND (reference sequence). As DNA, the CDR3 is TGTGCCACCACGACAGGGTTGAACACTGAAGCTTTCTTT. Translating gives CATTTGLNTEAFF.

This chain joins TRBV15 and TRBJ2-1; maybe TRBD2 (5 bases). The CDR3 is made up of 14 amino acids. The V and J ends lost 5 bases and 6 bases respectively, with 14 bases between them. In germline, CDR1 is LNHNV, CDR2 YYDKDF (reference sequence). CDR3 DNA sequence: TGTGCCACCAGCCTCAAGCTAGCTAGCAATGAGCAGTTCTTC. It is translated as CATSLKLASNEQFF.

This clone occurred once. This rearrangement joins TRBV28 to TRBJ2-4, with TRBD2 matching over 14 bases. The V gene end was trimmed by 5 bases and the J gene end by 8 bases; junction bases not matched to a gene: 11. The CDR3 is made up of 17 amino acids. Looked up from germline, CDR1 is MDHEN and CDR2 is SYDVKM. In DNA form, the CDR3 reads TGTGCCAGCAGTACGAGACTAGCGGGAGGGCCTATGGACATTCAGTACTTC. It is translated as CASSTRLAGGPMDIQYF.

This chain links TRBV28 with TRBJ1-5; TRBD1 matches at 7 bases. Germline-derived CDR1 and CDR2 are MDHEN and SYDVKM. The junction had 1 base not matched to a gene; V was cut back by 6 bases and J by 2 bases. There are 13 residues in the CDR3. This chain's CDR3 is CASSDRGNQPQHF. The CDR3 bases are TGTGCCAGCAGCGACAGGGGCAATCAGCCCCAGCATTTT.

J is TRBJ2-2 and V is TRBV5-1; 9 bases match TRBD2. Germline V lookup: CDR1 SGHRS, CDR2 YFSETQ. The junction had 7 bases not matched to a gene; V was cut back by 5 bases and J by 5 bases. This CDR3 comprises 15 residues. CDR3 nucleotides: TGCGCCAGCAGAGAGAGGACTAGCGAAACCGGGGAGCTGTTTTTT. This translates into CASRERTSETGELFF.